The 20 T cell receptor beta chains below all came from one sample that was sequenced in a study of T cell responses to AZD1222 COVID-19 vaccine. The table came from immunoSEQ multiplex PCR; TCRdb's copy has only in-frame clones and leaves some out. This repertoire shows over 100,000 clones, just over 90% found once; its top ten account for about 7.1%. The source material was peripheral blood, sampled on day 0 of AZD1222 vaccination. The receptors here all came from an adult in good health.

The chain recombines TRBV28 with TRBJ1-4; D may be TRBD1 (5 bases). V lost 5 bases and J 4 bases, leaving 11 bases between the germline ends. CDR3 length equals 14 residues. The germline V gene has CDR1 MDHEN and CDR2 SYDVKM. The CDR3 nucleotides read TGTGCCAGCAGTCGACAGCCAGATAATGAAAAACTGTTTTTT. Protein: CASSRQPDNEKLFF.

With regard to this clone: An end of the junction differs from the germline gene, which may be a read error. The V and J genes are TRBV7-7 and TRBJ2-3; D remains ambiguous. The germline CDR1 and CDR2 sequences are SSHAT and FNYEAQ (reference sequence). The CDR3 extends over 15 amino acids. CDR3 DNA: TGTGCTAGCAGCCGTTCCCCCCAACCCACAGATACGCAGTATTTT. Translated: CASSRSPQPTDTQYF.

Concerning this clone: The junction and the germline gene differ at one end; a read error may be behind it. The V call is TRBV6-6, the J call TRBJ1-6; no firm D call. CDR1 and CDR2 (germline): MNHNY, SVGAGI (reference sequence). This CDR3 is built from 11 residues. CDR3 sequence reads: CASSYNSPLHF. The CDR3 DNA reads TGTGCCAGCAGTTATAACTCACCCCTCCACTTT.

This clone was seen just once. The chain combines TRBV7-9 with TRBJ1-2, with 7 bases lining up with TRBD1. The CDR3 has 13 amino acids. Unmatched junction bases numbered 3, after V lost 0 bases and J lost 8 bases. Germline CDR1 reads SEHNR; CDR2 reads FQNEAQ (reference sequence). CDR3 nucleotides: TGTGCCAGCAGCTTAGCCAGGGGGGAAGGCTACACCTTC. It codes for CASSLARGEGYTF. Complete variable domain (other parts from reference TRBV7-9 and TRBJ1-2): DTGVSQNPRHKITKRGQNVTFRCDPISEHNRLYWYRQTLGQGPEFLTYFQNEAQLEKSRLLSDRFSAERPKGSFSTLEIQRTEQGDSAMYLCASSLARGEGYTFGSGTRLTVV.

The gene calls are TRBV5-1 and TRBJ2-5; tentative D call: TRBD2 (7 bases). The CDR3 runs 15 residues. CDR1 SGHRS and CDR2 YFSETQ come from the germline V gene. The V gene lost 3 bases and the J gene lost 5 bases, with 17 bases spanning the gap. For the CDR3, the DNA is TGCGCCAGCAGCTACTACCCACAGGGAGGGGAGACCCAGTACTTC. Protein product: CASSYYPQGGETQYF.

CDR3 coding DNA: TGCGCCAGCAGCCAACGGGGCTCCTACAATGAGCAGTTCTTC. Amino acid sequence: CASSQRGSYNEQFF. This chain links TRBV4-3 with TRBJ2-1, with D possibly matching TRBD2 (5 bases). The V end lost 2 bases, the J end lost 0 bases, and 5 bases lay between the germline ends. The CDR3 loop spans 14 amino acids. Per germline, CDR1 LGHNA and CDR2 YSLEER.

The chain recombines TRBV9 with TRBJ2-7; 8 bases are shared with TRBD2. Germline trimming cut 2 bases from V and 5 bases from J; bases unmatched to any gene: 9. CDR1 and CDR2 from the germline V gene are SGDLS and YYNGEE. This CDR3 region has 15 residues. The CDR3 here is CASSVGTSGNHEQYF. The DNA of the CDR3 is TGTGCCAGCAGCGTGGGGACTAGTGGGAACCACGAGCAGTACTTC.

V gene TRBV28 combines with J gene TRBJ1-3, with 7 bases aligning to TRBD1. Germline values: CDR1 MDHEN, CDR2 SYDVKM. This CDR3 is built from 14 residues. The V gene end was trimmed by 5 bases and the J gene end by 3 bases; junction bases not matched to a gene: 4. The CDR3, as DNA: TGTGCCAGCAGTACAGGGGCGGGTGGAAACACCATATATTTT. It specifies CASSTGAGGNTIYF.

This clone was recorded a few times. This chain links TRBV5-1 with TRBJ2-1; either TRBD1 or TRBD2 may fit D (5 bases each). The CDR3 totals 13 residues. Trimming left V 5 bases short and J 9 bases short, with 15 bases between. Germline V gene data show CDR1 as SGHRS and CDR2 as YFSETQ. CDR3 bases: TGCGCCAGCAGTTTCGGGACCGGCCTTGAGCAGTTCTTC. Protein sequence: CASSFGTGLEQFF.

The chain uses TRBV2 and TRBJ1-1, with D hard to call. Germline V CDR1 and CDR2: SNHLY, FYNNEI. This CDR3 contains 10 residues. The germline V and J ends were trimmed by 6 bases and 8 bases, with 7 bases remaining between them. In nucleotides, the CDR3 is TGTGCCAGCAGCTACCGGGAAGCTTTCTTT. This gives the protein CASSYREAFF.

The chain links TRBV19 to TRBJ2-7, with a possible D match to TRBD1 (6 bases). Germline values: CDR1 LNHDA, CDR2 SQIVND (reference sequence). This CDR3 has 14 amino acids. V lost 5 bases to trimming and J lost 5 bases, with 16 bases between them. CDR3 bases: TGTGCCAGTAGTTTCGGACAGTCCACAAACGAGCAGTACTTC. It encodes CASSFGQSTNEQYF. Variable domain in full (rest from reference TRBV19 and TRBJ2-7): DGGITQSPKYLFRKEGQNVTLSCEQNLNHDAMYWYRQDPGQGLRLIYYSQIVNDFQKGDIAEGYSVSREKKESFPLTVTSAQKNPTAFYLCASSFGQSTNEQYFGPGTRLTVT.

The V and J genes are TRBV24-1 and TRBJ2-7, with TRBD1 identical over 8 bases. CDR1 is KGHDR, CDR2 SFDVKD, per germline. The V segment lost 3 bases and the J segment 2 bases; nucleotides outside the gene matches: 2. This CDR3 region has 14 residues. The CDR3 DNA follows: TGTGCCACCAGTGATCGACAGGGGCCCTACGAGCAGTACTTC. This gives the protein CATSDRQGPYEQYF.

This chain links TRBV25-1 with TRBJ1-2; weak D call: TRBD1 (5 bases). The CDR3 length is 14 residues. Looked up from germline, CDR1 is MGHDK and CDR2 is SYGVNS. V gave up 2 bases and J gave up 7 bases, with 14 bases separating them. CDR3 loop: CASSERAGLGGYTF. The CDR3 nucleotides are TGTGCCAGCAGTGAAAGGGCAGGGCTGGGTGGCTACACCTTC.

The rearrangement uses TRBV6-5 and TRBJ2-7; 7 bases are a match to TRBD1. CDR3 length: 13 amino acids. Per the germline V gene, CDR1 is MNHEY and CDR2 is SVGAGI. V lost 6 bases to trimming and J lost 3 bases; unmatched junction nucleotides: 5. CDR3 nucleotides: TGTGCCAGCAGGGGGACAGCTCTCTACGAGCAGTACTTC. It yields the protein CASRGTALYEQYF.

The genes are TRBV5-1 and TRBJ2-5, with D possibly being TRBD1 or TRBD2 (6 bases each). Trimming left V 4 bases short and J 4 bases short, with 11 bases between. The germline V gene encodes CDR1 SGHRS and CDR2 YFSETQ. The CDR3 extends over 13 amino acids. CDR3 residues: CASSHGGGETQYF. Written as DNA, the CDR3 is TGCGCCAGCAGCCACGGGGGCGGAGAGACCCAGTACTTC. Combining the CDR3 with reference TRBV5-1 and TRBJ2-5 gives the whole variable domain KAGVTQTPRYLIKTRGQQVTLSCSPISGHRSVSWYQQTPGQGLQFLFEYFSETQRNKGNFPGRFSGRQFSNSRSEMNVSTLELGDSALYLCASSHGGGETQYFGPGTRLLVL.

The gene calls are TRBV4-3 and TRBJ2-2; TRBD2 aligns across 7 bases. This CDR3 region has 16 residues. Per germline, CDR1 LGHNA and CDR2 YSLEER. J lost 3 bases, V lost 3 bases, and 7 bases had no gene match. CDR3 in DNA: TGCGCCAGCAGCCAGGGGAGGGTTAGAGACACCGGGGAGCTGTTTTTT. Its protein is CASSQGRVRDTGELFF.

CDR3 residues: CASGTLAGEETQYF. CDR3 bases: TGCGCCAGCGGTACACTAGCGGGGGAAGAGACCCAGTACTTC. The chain has TRBV5-1 and TRBJ2-5, with TRBD2 identical over 11 bases. Germline values: CDR1 SGHRS, CDR2 YFSETQ. The CDR3 extends over 14 amino acids. The V segment lost 7 bases and the J segment 3 bases; nucleotides outside the gene matches: 5.

The chain uses TRBV10-3 and TRBJ1-2, with a weak D call TRBD1 (6 bases). The germline V gene encodes CDR1 ENHRY and CDR2 SYGVKD. CDR3 length equals 13 residues. V lost 2 bases to trimming and J lost 3 bases, with 7 bases between them. The DNA for the CDR3 is TGTGCCATCAGTGAGGGACAGTACTATGGCTACACCTTC. Translation: CAISEGQYYGYTF.

The rearrangement uses TRBV4-3 and TRBJ1-1; D is ambiguous. Trimming stripped 0 bases from V and 1 base from J, with 9 bases between. Germline assignment: CDR1 LGHNA and CDR2 YSLEER. The CDR3 is 15 residues long. As DNA, the CDR3 is TGCGCCAGCAGCCAAGACCGGCGGCGGAACACTGAAGCTTTCTTT. It encodes CASSQDRRRNTEAFF.

The genes are TRBV5-8 and TRBJ1-2; no firm D call. Trimming took 5 bases from V and 12 from J, leaving 14 bases between them. Germline V CDR1 and CDR2: SGHTS, YDEGEE. The CDR3 length is 11 residues. CDR3 DNA: TGTGCCAGCAGTTACATGAGGGTCGACACCTTC. Its translation: CASSYMRVDTF.